This paragraph covers one TCR beta chain sequence. This clone showed up just once. The antigen it binds to is not known. No quality values exist for individual bases; no much larger clone is one base distant. This specimen belongs to a study of blood T cell repertoires in COVID-19 (dated by TCRdb to 2019 to 2021). Regarding the research as a whole: The collaborator samples originated in the United States, Italy and Spain and spanned the acute and convalescent phases of COVID-19. The prospective study material was composed of cDNA or gDNA derived from T cells, B-cell-depleted T cells, or PBMCs. Deeply sampled blood TCRbeta repertoires from subjects exposed to, actively infected with, or recovered from COVID-19 were included in the dataset. The repertoires were released in a freely available public database intended as a resource for research on the immune response to SARS-CoV-2. The samples were drawn from two sources: the first 160 participants of the ongoing ImmuneRACE study, and 950 to 1,500 subjects contributed by 6 global collaborators. Nearly every sample came with metadata listing a de-identified subject ID, COVID-19 status, age in years and sex. Where available, HLA class I and class II types were obtained from metadata supplied by the sample provider rather than from assay-based typing. Study-level results and caveats: The quantity of clinical and demographic metadata differed by source and by participant and was supplied without curation.

The germline V gene encodes CDR1 SGHRS and CDR2 YFSETQ. The CDR3 covers 16 residues, taking in both the cysteine and the phenylalanine. Kept here is only the CDR3 DNA, which spans 48 bases and is read in frame from base 1. V ends up 1 base short and J 4 bases short, with an unmatched junction base count of 6. TCRbeta CDR3 regions were amplified from genomic DNA using the immunoSEQ Assay, a bias-controlled multiplex PCR. Per the source publication's procedure: The number of nucleated cells in each sample was estimated by amplification of reference gene primers within the assay. To quantify the absolute abundance of each unique TCRbeta CDR3 rearrangement, sequence reads were collapsed and filtered. Productive Simpson clonality was computed per sample as the square root of Simpson's diversity index over productive rearrangements. The source is immuneACCESS, and TCRdb retained only in-frame sequences with V and J called. Part of the clones is not carried over; for the studies checked, unresolved V genes explain less than half of this, and the remainder is unexplained. V and J calls and clone size follow that table, whereas D and trimming were derived from the DNA. The sample yields roughly 340,000 clones; 87% were counted once. The ten top clones hold roughly 6.3% of the sample.

One collaborating source in Seattle enrolled patients during active infection and followed them longitudinally through the course of disease. Each collaborating institution followed its own protocols to collect whole blood in K2EDTA tubes. For TCRbeta analysis, collaborators shipped samples as frozen whole blood, isolated PBMCs, or DNA extracted from either of those sample types. The receptor was isolated from a woman aged 45-59 years with COVID-19, enrolled during active disease. The sequenced sample was peripheral blood. The V and J segments used are TRBV5-1 and TRBJ1-4, and 8 bases in between align with TRBD1. The CDR3 amino acid sequence is: CASSLTGQGDNEKLFF. In nucleotides, the sequence is TGCGCCAGCAGCTTGACTGGACAGGGAGATAATGAAAAACTGTTTTTT. Outside the CDR3, residues come from the reference TRBV5-1 and TRBJ1-4 proteins, so the full variable domain is: KAGVTQTPRYLIKTRGQQVTLSCSPISGHRSVSWYQQTPGQGLQFLFEYFSETQRNKGNFPGRFSGRQFSNSRSEMNVSTLELGDSALYLCASSLTGQGDNEKLFFGSGTQLSVL.